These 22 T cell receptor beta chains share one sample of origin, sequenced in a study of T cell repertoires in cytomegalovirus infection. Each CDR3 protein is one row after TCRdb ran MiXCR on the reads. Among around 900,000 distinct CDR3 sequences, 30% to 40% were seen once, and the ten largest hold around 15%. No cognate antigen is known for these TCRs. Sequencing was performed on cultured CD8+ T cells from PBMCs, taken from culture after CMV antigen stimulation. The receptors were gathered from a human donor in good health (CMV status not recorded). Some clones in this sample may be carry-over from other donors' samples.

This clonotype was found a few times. CDR3 in DNA: TGTGCCAGCAGTTTATGGCGGCTAGCGGTTCCGAGCTCCTACAATGAGCAGTTCTTC. The encoded protein is CASSLWRLAVPSSYNEQFF. V and J are TRBV27 and TRBJ2-1, with 7 bases matching TRBD2. With 1 base clipped from V and 0 bases from J, the junction kept 12 bases outside the gene matches. This CDR3 has 19 amino acids. CDR1 is MNHEY and CDR2 is SMNVEV in the germline V gene (reference sequence).

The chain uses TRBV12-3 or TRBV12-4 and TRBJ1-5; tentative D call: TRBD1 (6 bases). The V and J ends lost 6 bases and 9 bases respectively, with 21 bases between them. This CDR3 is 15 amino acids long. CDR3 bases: TGTGCCAGCAGCCGAATTGGTCAGGGACATGGGCCCCAGCATTTT. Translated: CASSRIGQGHGPQHF.

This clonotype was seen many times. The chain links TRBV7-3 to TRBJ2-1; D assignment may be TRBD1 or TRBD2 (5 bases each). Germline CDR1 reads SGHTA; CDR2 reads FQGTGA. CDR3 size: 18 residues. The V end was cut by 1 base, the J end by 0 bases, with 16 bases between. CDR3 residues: CASSLNPLGESSYNEQFF. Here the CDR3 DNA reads TGTGCCAGCAGCTTAAACCCCTTAGGGGAGAGCTCCTACAATGAGCAGTTCTTC.

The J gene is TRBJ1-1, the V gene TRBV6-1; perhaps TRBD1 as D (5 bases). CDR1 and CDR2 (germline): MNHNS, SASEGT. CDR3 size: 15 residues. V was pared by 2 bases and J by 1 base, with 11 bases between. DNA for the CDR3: TGTGCCAGCAGTGAATTAAAAAGGGGGAACACTGAAGCTTTCTTT. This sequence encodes CASSELKRGNTEAFF.

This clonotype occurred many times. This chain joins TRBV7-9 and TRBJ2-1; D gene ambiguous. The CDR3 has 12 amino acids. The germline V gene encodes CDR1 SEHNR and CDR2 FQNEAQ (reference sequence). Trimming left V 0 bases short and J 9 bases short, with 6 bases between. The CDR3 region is CASSLAQLEQFF. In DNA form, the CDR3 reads TGTGCCAGCAGCTTAGCGCAGCTTGAGCAGTTCTTC.

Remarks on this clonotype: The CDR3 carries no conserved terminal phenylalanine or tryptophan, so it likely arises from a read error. The CDR3 nucleotides are TGTGCCAGCAGTGTCCTGCTGAGCGATCTCCCAGATACGCAGTATTCT. Amino acids: CASSVLLSDLPDTQYS. V is TRBV28 and J is TRBJ2-3; D unclear. Germline V gene lookup returns CDR1 MDHEN and CDR2 SYDVKM. This CDR3 comprises 16 residues. Trimming took 5 bases from V and 4 from J, leaving 19 bases between them.

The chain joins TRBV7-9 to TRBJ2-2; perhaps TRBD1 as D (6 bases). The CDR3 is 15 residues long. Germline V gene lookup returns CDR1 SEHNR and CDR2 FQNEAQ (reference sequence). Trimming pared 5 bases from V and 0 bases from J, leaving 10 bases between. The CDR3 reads CASSPGTPNTGELFF. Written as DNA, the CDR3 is TGTGCCAGCAGCCCAGGGACACCGAACACCGGGGAGCTGTTTTTT.

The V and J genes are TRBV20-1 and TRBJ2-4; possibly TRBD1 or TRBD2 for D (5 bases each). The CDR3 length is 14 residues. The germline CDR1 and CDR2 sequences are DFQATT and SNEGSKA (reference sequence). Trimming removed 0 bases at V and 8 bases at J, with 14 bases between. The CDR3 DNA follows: TGCAGTGCTAGAGATCGAAGAGGGACGGACATTCAGTACTTC. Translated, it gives CSARDRRGTDIQYF.

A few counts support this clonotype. As DNA, the CDR3 is TGTGCCAGCAGTGAGGAGGGGGTCGGGACCCAGTACTTC. This translates into CASSEEGVGTQYF. The chain carries TRBV2 and TRBJ2-5; D is tentatively TRBD1 or TRBD2 (6 bases each). The germline V and J ends were trimmed by 3 bases and 7 bases, with 12 bases remaining between them. The CDR3 sequence is 13 residues long. The V gene's germline CDR1 is SNHLY and CDR2 FYNNEI. Drawing the rest from reference TRBV2 and TRBJ2-5, the complete variable domain is EPEVTQTPSHQVTQMGQEVILRCVPISNHLYFYWYRQILGQKVEFLVSFYNNEISEKSEIFDDQFSVERPDGSNFTLKIRSTKLEDSAMYFCASSEEGVGTQYFGPGTRLLVL.

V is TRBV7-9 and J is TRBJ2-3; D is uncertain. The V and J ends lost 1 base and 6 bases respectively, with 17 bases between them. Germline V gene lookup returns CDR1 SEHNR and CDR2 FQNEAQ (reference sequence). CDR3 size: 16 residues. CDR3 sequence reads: CASSLVQSENRDTQYF. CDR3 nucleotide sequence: TGTGCCAGCAGCTTAGTACAATCGGAGAACCGTGATACGCAGTATTTT.

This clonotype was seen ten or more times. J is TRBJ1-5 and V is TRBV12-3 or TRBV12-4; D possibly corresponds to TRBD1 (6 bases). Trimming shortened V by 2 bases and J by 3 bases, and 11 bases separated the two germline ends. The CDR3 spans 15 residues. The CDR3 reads CASSLTGRVNQPQHF. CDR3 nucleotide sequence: TGTGCCAGCAGTTTAACAGGGCGGGTCAATCAGCCCCAGCATTTT.

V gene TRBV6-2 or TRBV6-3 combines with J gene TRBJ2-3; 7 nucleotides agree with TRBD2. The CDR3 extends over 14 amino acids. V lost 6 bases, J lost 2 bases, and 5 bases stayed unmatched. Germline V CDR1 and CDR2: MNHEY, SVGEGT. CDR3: CASRERGSTDTQYF. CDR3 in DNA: TGTGCCAGCAGAGAGCGGGGATCCACAGATACGCAGTATTTT.

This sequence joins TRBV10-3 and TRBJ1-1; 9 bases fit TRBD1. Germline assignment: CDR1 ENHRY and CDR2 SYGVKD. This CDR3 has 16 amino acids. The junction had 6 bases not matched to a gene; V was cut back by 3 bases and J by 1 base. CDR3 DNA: TGTGCCATCAGTGAACAGGGGGCTCTTGCGAACACTGAAGCTTTCTTT. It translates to CAISEQGALANTEAFF.

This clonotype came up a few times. The CDR3 here is CASSFGGVQPQHF. The CDR3 region has the DNA TGTGCCAGCAGTTTTGGGGGGGTTCAGCCCCAGCATTTT. The chain couples TRBV27 to TRBJ1-5, with D perhaps TRBD1 (5 bases). The V end lost 3 bases, the J end lost 6 bases, and 9 bases lay between the germline ends. The germline gives CDR1 MNHEY, CDR2 SMNVEV (reference sequence). This CDR3 spans 13 amino acids.

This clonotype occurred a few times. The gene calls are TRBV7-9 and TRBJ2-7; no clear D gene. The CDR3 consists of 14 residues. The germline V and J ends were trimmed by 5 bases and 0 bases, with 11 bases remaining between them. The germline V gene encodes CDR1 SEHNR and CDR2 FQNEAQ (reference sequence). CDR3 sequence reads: CASSPRANSYEQYF. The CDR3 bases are TGTGCCAGCAGCCCTAGGGCTAACTCCTACGAGCAGTACTTC.

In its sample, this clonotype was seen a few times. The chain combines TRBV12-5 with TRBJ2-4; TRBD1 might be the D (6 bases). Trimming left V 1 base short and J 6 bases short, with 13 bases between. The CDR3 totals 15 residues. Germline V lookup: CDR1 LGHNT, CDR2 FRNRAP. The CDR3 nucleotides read TGTGCTAGTGGTTTGGGGACAGAAGTCGGAAACATTCAGTACTTC. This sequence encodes CASGLGTEVGNIQYF. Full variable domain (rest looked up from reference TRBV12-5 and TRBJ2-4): DARVTQTPRHKVTEMGQEVTMRCQPILGHNTVFWYRQTMMQGLELLAYFRNRAPLDDSGMPKDRFSAEMPDATLATLKIQPSEPRDSAVYFCASGLGTEVGNIQYFGAGTRLSVL.

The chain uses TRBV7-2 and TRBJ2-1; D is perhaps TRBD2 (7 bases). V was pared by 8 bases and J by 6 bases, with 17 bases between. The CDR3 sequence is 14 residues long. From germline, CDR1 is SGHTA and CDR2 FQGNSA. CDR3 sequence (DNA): TGTGCCAGCTTTGGGGGGGGGGCTGTCAATGAGCAGTTCTTC. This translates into CASFGGGAVNEQFF.

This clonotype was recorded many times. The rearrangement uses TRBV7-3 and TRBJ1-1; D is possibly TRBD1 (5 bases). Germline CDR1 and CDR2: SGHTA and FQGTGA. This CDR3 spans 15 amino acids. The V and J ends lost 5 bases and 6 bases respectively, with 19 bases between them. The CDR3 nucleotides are TGTGCCAGCAGCCCCGGGTTGAGGGGCGACTCTGAAGCTTTCTTT. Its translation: CASSPGLRGDSEAFF. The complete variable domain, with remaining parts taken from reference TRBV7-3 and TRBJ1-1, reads GAGVSQTPSNKVTEKGKYVELRCDPISGHTALYWYRQSLGQGPEFLIYFQGTGAADDSGLPNDRFFAVRPEGSVSTLKIQRTERGDSAVYLCASSPGLRGDSEAFFGQGTRLTVV.

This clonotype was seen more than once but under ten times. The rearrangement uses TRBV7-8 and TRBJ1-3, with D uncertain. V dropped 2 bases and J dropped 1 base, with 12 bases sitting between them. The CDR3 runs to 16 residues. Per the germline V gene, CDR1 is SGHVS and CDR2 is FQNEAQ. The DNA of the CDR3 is TGTGCCAGCAGCTTACAAGGAGCGGGGTCTGGAAACACCATATATTTT. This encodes CASSLQGAGSGNTIYF.

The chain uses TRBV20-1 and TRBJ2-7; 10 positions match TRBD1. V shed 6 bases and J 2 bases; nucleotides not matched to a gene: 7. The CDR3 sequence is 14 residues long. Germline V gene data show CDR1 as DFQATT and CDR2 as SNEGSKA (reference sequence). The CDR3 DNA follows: TGCAGTGCCGAGGGACAGGGGCTCACCTACGAGCAGTACTTC. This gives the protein CSAEGQGLTYEQYF.

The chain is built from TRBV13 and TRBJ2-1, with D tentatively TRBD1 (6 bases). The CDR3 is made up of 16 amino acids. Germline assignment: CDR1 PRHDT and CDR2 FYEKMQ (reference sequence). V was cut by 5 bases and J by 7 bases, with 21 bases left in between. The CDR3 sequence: CASSHEPGRTDNEQFF. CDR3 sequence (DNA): TGTGCCAGCAGCCACGAACCTGGACGGACAGATAATGAGCAGTTCTTC.

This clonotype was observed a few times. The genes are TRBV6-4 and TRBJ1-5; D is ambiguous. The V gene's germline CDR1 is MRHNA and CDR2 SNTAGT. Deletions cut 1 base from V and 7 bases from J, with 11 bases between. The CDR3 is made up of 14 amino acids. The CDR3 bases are TGTGCCAGCAGTGACTGGAGAAGGGAGCAGCCCCAGCATTTT. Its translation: CASSDWRREQPQHF.